The sequence of this T cell receptor (beta chain) was determined in a study of cytomegalovirus exposure and HLA in healthy donors. Study-wide findings and caveats: Several top significant clusters appeared, in a later analysis, to be linked to common viral pathogens. The study labeled about 160 TCR beta chains cytomegalovirus-associated.

Germline loops: CDR1 LGHNA, CDR2 YNFKEQ. V was shortened by 0 bases and J by 10 bases, with 13 bases between the two germline ends. The CDR3 has 15 residues. With regard to this clone: No antigen is known for it.

In nominal health when sampled, donors likely had unrecorded immune exposures nonetheless. Amplification used 60 Vbeta primers and 13 Jbeta primers. Method: immunoSEQ multiplex PCR; TCRdb's copy keeps in-frame clones and lacks some. The sample carries under 150,000 clones, about 80% recorded once. The genes are TRBV4-2 and TRBJ1-6; perhaps TRBD1 as D (5 bases). Sequenced: PBMCs. The receptor comes from a male donor in good health and CMV-seronegative. This CDR3 is CASSQEQGGSSPLHF. CDR3 nucleotides: TGTGCCAGCAGCCAAGAGCAGGGCGGGAGCTCACCCCTCCACTTT.